The 15 T cell receptor beta chains reported below all come from one sample, sequenced in a study of T-cell reconstitution after alpha-beta-depleted transplantation in children. Regarding the study as a whole: Once a year had passed after transplant, T-cell counts and diversity came mostly from newly produced T cells.

The antigens these receptors bind are not known. Construction of the TCRbeta library involved unique molecular identifiers. MiXCR, run by TCRdb on the PCR reads, gives a single entry per CDR3 protein. The sample carries a few hundred thousand distinct CDR3 sequences, approximately 7.3% recorded once. The sample here was peripheral blood, taken 360 days after TCRalphabeta/CD19-depleted stem cell transplant. The receptors shown here come from a female patient aged 2-10 years who had a stem cell transplant for Fanconi anemia, so the T cells may come from the graft donor.

This clonotype occurred a few times. The chain uses TRBV3-1 and TRBJ2-7; D not resolved. Germline CDR1 is LGHDT and CDR2 is YNNKEL (reference sequence). The CDR3 contains 16 residues. The ends were cut back, 6 bases at V and 0 bases at J, with 18 bases in the middle. The CDR3 is CASSKADPHFSYEQYF. Here the CDR3 DNA reads TGTGCCAGCAGTAAAGCTGATCCCCATTTCTCCTACGAGCAGTACTTC.

This clonotype was counted a few times. The genes are TRBV2 and TRBJ1-6; TRBD1 might be the D (5 bases). The CDR3 consists of 17 residues. Per germline, CDR1 SNHLY and CDR2 FYNNEI. The V gene lost 3 bases and the J gene lost 7 bases, with 19 bases spanning the gap. This CDR3 is CASSEYGGEVSNSPLHF. CDR3 in DNA: TGTGCCAGCAGTGAGTATGGAGGGGAGGTTTCCAATTCACCCCTCCACTTT.

The sample holds many counts of this clonotype. The rearrangement uses TRBV19 and TRBJ2-1; D perhaps matches TRBD1 (6 bases). The V and J ends lost 3 bases and 8 bases respectively, with 11 bases between them. The CDR3 totals 13 residues. CDR1 and CDR2 (germline): LNHDA, SQIVND (reference sequence). CDR3 nucleotides: TGTGCCAGTAGTATTGGCTCAGGGGATGAGCAGTTCTTC. It specifies CASSIGSGDEQFF.

This clonotype was recorded at least ten times. The V and J genes are TRBV28 and TRBJ2-2; unclear D gene. The V end was cut by 0 bases, the J end by 3 bases, with 5 bases between. Germline V gene data show CDR1 as MDHEN and CDR2 as SYDVKM. The CDR3 length is 14 residues. CDR3 nucleotide sequence: TGTGCCAGCAGTTTATGGGCGTACACCGGGGAGCTGTTTTTT. Translating it yields CASSLWAYTGELFF.

The sample holds many counts of this clonotype. The chain has TRBV4-2 and TRBJ2-1; 10 bases match TRBD2. V lost 4 bases and J lost 3; bases outside the gene matches: 3. CDR1 and CDR2 (germline): LGHNA, YNFKEQ. The CDR3 consists of 15 residues. This chain's CDR3 is CASSLPSGSYNEQFF. The CDR3 nucleotides are TGTGCCAGCAGCCTCCCTAGCGGGAGCTACAATGAGCAGTTCTTC.

There are many counts of this clonotype. V is TRBV7-2 and J is TRBJ2-1; TRBD2 matches at 10 bases. The CDR3 is 17 residues long. V was clipped by 1 base and J by 9 bases; unmatched bases: 12. Germline-derived CDR1 and CDR2 are SGHTA and FQGNSA. Here the CDR3 reads CASSLVGGASGSTEQFF. CDR3 bases: TGTGCCAGCAGCTTAGTCGGGGGGGCTAGCGGGAGTACTGAGCAGTTCTTC.

This chain joins TRBV18 and TRBJ1-3; D remains ambiguous. The V gene's germline CDR1 is KGHSH and CDR2 LQKENI. V lost 2 bases to trimming and J lost 2 bases, with 10 bases between them. The CDR3 spans 15 residues. The CDR3 DNA reads TGTGCCAGCTCACCATTTACGAATCCTGGAAACACCATATATTTT. Its translation is CASSPFTNPGNTIYF.

In its sample, this clonotype was seen many times. The chain couples TRBV20-1 to TRBJ2-7; TRBD1 matches at 8 bases. The CDR3 has 13 residues. Germline CDR1 is DFQATT and CDR2 is SNEGSKA (reference sequence). The V segment lost 5 bases and the J segment 3 bases; nucleotides outside the gene matches: 6. The CDR3 spells CSAVQGAIYEQYF. The DNA for the CDR3 is TGCAGTGCTGTGCAGGGGGCTATCTACGAGCAGTACTTC.

This clonotype was observed at least ten times. The chain recombines TRBV20-1 with TRBJ2-1, with 8 positions matching TRBD2. V was clipped by 5 bases and J by 8 bases; unmatched bases: 8. CDR3 length: 13 amino acids. Germline V gene sequence: CDR1 DFQATT, CDR2 SNEGSKA (reference sequence). CDR3 protein: CSALVAGLHEQFF. For the CDR3, the DNA is TGCAGTGCTTTAGTAGCGGGGTTACATGAGCAGTTCTTC.

Ten or more counts support this clonotype. The rearrangement uses TRBV11-1 and TRBJ2-1, with D unclear. V was trimmed by 1 base and J by 6 bases, leaving 10 bases between them. Germline loops: CDR1 SGHAT, CDR2 FQDESV (reference sequence). The CDR3 totals 14 residues. CDR3 protein: CASSLGGIRNEQFF. DNA of the CDR3: TGTGCCAGCAGCTTAGGTGGGATCCGCAATGAGCAGTTCTTC.

This clonotype was observed at least ten times. The chain is built from TRBV24-1 and TRBJ1-5; no reliable D call. The CDR3 is 14 amino acids. The V end was cut by 7 bases, the J end by 0 bases, with 9 bases between. CDR1 is KGHDR, CDR2 SFDVKD, per germline. The CDR3: CATRVLDSNQPQHF. CDR3 DNA: TGTGCCACCAGGGTGTTGGATAGCAATCAGCCCCAGCATTTT.

V is TRBV28 and J is TRBJ2-7; tentatively, D is TRBD1 (5 bases). V lost 2 bases and J 5 bases, leaving 10 bases between the germline ends. The CDR3 runs to 13 residues. In germline, CDR1 is MDHEN, CDR2 SYDVKM. The CDR3 here is CASSLMPGHEQYV. The CDR3 DNA reads as TGTGCCAGCAGTTTAATGCCAGGGCACGAGCAGTACGTC.

The chain couples TRBV11-2 to TRBJ2-2; a possible D gene is TRBD1 (7 bases). Trimming shortened V by 2 bases and J by 6 bases, and 19 bases separated the two germline ends. The germline V gene has CDR1 SGHAT and CDR2 FQNNGV. The CDR3 runs 17 residues. CDR3 protein: CASSLSMQGGMSGELFF. The CDR3 DNA follows: TGTGCCAGCAGCTTAAGTATGCAGGGGGGCATGTCCGGGGAGCTGTTTTTT.

In this sample, this clonotype turned up many times. The chain employs TRBV2 and TRBJ1-1; D is unclear. Germline CDR1 reads SNHLY; CDR2 reads FYNNEI. V was shortened by 6 bases and J by 4 bases, with 15 bases between the two germline ends. The CDR3 is 14 residues long. This chain's CDR3 is CASRKIKMATEAFF. CDR3 sequence (DNA): TGTGCCAGCAGAAAGATTAAGATGGCCACTGAAGCTTTCTTT.

This clonotype was detected many times. Without the conserved terminal phenylalanine or tryptophan, this CDR3 likely stems from a read error. It is unclear where the CDR3 begins or ends on the DNA, so no DNA is shown, and the CDR3 is as TCRdb lists it. CDR3 loop: CASSFSGTGVPPSL. The chain joins TRBV12-3 or TRBV12-4 to TRBJ1-2; TRBD1, the table's D call, was not compared with the DNA. The CDR3 has 14 amino acids, counting both end residues.